The 18 T cell receptor beta chains below all came from one sample that was sequenced in a study of regulatory T cells in long-lasting Graves disease. Combining iRepertoire HTBI primers with Arm-PCR of CDR3 regions, the authors built TCR beta libraries. TCRdb itself ran the multiplex PCR reads through MiXCR, one entry per CDR3 protein. Here the sample spans about 470,000 distinct CDR3 sequences, about 15% being singletons. As for time point: newly diagnosed GD, antithyroid drugs for less than 3 months. PBMC-derived RNA was used for the TCR library. These same data were also listed under a study on T cells in Graves' hyperthyroidism and ophthalmopathy.

The sample here was peripheral blood mononuclear cells (PBMCs), taken at new diagnosis, from a patient treated with antithyroid drugs. These receptors were obtained from a woman in her twenties or thirties with Graves disease.

This clonotype was seen ten or more times. The gene calls are TRBV27 and TRBJ1-1; D call uncertain. The CDR3 consists of 14 residues. Trimming removed 3 bases at V and 1 base at J, with 9 bases between. The germline gives CDR1 MNHEY, CDR2 SMNVEV (reference sequence). The CDR3 loop reads CASSLVQTNTEAFF. In DNA form, the CDR3 reads TGTGCCAGCAGTTTGGTCCAGACGAACACTGAAGCTTTCTTT.

This clonotype was observed many times. V is TRBV20-1 and J is TRBJ1-1; weak D call: TRBD1 (5 bases). The CDR3 length is 15 residues. Germline V lookup: CDR1 DFQATT, CDR2 SNEGSKA (reference sequence). V gave up 3 bases and J gave up 11 bases, with 25 bases separating them. In DNA, the CDR3 is TGCAGTGCTAGCAGAGATGGGATGAGTCCAGGGAAGGCTTTCTTT. Residues: CSASRDGMSPGKAFF.

The chain has TRBV30 and TRBJ1-5, with 7 bases fitting TRBD1. V lost 3 bases to trimming and J lost 3 bases; unmatched junction nucleotides: 8. Germline V gene lookup returns CDR1 GTSNPN and CDR2 SVGIG (reference sequence). This CDR3 has 15 amino acids. In DNA form, the CDR3 reads TGTGCCTGGAGCCCCGCGGGACAGTTCAATCAGCCCCAGCATTTT. It encodes CAWSPAGQFNQPQHF.

Ten or more counts support this clonotype. V gene TRBV4-2 combines with J gene TRBJ2-7; 9 nucleotides agree with TRBD1. Trimming at V came to 1 base and at J to 2 bases, leaving 3 bases not matched to a gene. CDR1 is LGHNA, CDR2 YNFKEQ, per germline. This CDR3 spans 15 amino acids. The CDR3 DNA reads TGTGCCAGCAGCCAAGCCGGGACAGGGACCTACGAGCAGTACTTC. It translates to CASSQAGTGTYEQYF.

The CDR3 here is CASSILATPHEQYF. The CDR3 DNA follows: TGTGCCAGTAGTATTTTGGCAACCCCCCACGAGCAGTACTTC. The genes are TRBV19 and TRBJ2-7; D ambiguous. The germline V gene encodes CDR1 LNHDA and CDR2 SQIVND (reference sequence). This CDR3 comprises 14 residues. The germline V and J ends were trimmed by 3 bases and 5 bases, with 14 bases remaining between them. Supplemented by reference TRBV19 and TRBJ2-7, the full variable domain reads DGGITQSPKYLFRKEGQNVTLSCEQNLNHDAMYWYRQDPGQGLRLIYYSQIVNDFQKGDIAEGYSVSREKKESFPLTVTSAQKNPTAFYLCASSILATPHEQYFGPGTRLTVT.

The chain links TRBV5-8 to TRBJ1-6; 10 bases line up with TRBD1. This CDR3 spans 13 amino acids. V shed 7 bases, J shed 9 bases, and the junction held 4 bases outside the gene matches. Per germline, CDR1 SGHTS and CDR2 YDEGEE. The CDR3 coding sequence is TGTGCCAGCGACAGGGGGCTCGGTTCACCCCTCCACTTT. Amino acid sequence: CASDRGLGSPLHF.

This clonotype appeared a few times. The rearrangement joins TRBV3-1 to TRBJ2-1, with a possible D match to TRBD2 (5 bases). V lost 0 bases to trimming and J lost 12 bases, with 15 bases between them. Germline CDR1 is LGHDT and CDR2 is YNNKEL (reference sequence). The CDR3 length is 14 residues. The CDR3 coding sequence is TGTGCCAGCAGCCAAGAGAGGGAAATAGCCTCGCAGTTCTTC. It is translated as CASSQEREIASQFF.

The chain joins TRBV9 to TRBJ2-2; D not certain. V lost 4 bases to trimming and J lost 4 bases, with 17 bases between them. CDR3 length equals 16 residues. Germline V gives CDR1 SGDLS, CDR2 YYNGEE. CDR3 sequence reads: CASSPPARALTGELFF. CDR3 nucleotides: TGTGCCAGCAGCCCACCGGCCCGGGCCCTCACCGGGGAGCTGTTTTTT.

The chain employs TRBV13 and TRBJ1-1; 7 nucleotides line up with TRBD1. Germline CDR1 and CDR2: PRHDT and FYEKMQ (reference sequence). J was trimmed by 0 bases and V by 4 bases; bases with no gene match: 5. This CDR3 is 15 amino acids long. CDR3 sequence (DNA): TGTGCCAGCAGCTCAAGGGACAGAATGAACACTGAAGCTTTCTTT. It encodes CASSSRDRMNTEAFF.

This clonotype has at least ten counts. The rearrangement joins TRBV19 to TRBJ2-7; D gene unclear. The CDR3 extends over 11 amino acids. Germline V gene lookup returns CDR1 LNHDA and CDR2 SQIVND (reference sequence). V shed 6 bases and J shed 3 bases, with 6 bases lying between them. The CDR3 reads CASRSVYEQYF. CDR3 bases: TGTGCCAGTAGATCGGTCTACGAGCAGTACTTC.

The chain employs TRBV3-1 and TRBJ2-3, with 7 bases matching TRBD2. The junction had 12 bases not matched to a gene; V was cut back by 1 base and J by 5 bases. The germline V gene has CDR1 LGHDT and CDR2 YNNKEL (reference sequence). The CDR3 covers 17 residues. This chain's CDR3 is CASSQVSEGGPGDTQYF. The CDR3 DNA reads TGTGCCAGCAGCCAAGTGAGTGAGGGAGGGCCTGGAGATACGCAGTATTTT.

This clonotype occurred a few times. A much larger clone lies a single base off, so this may be a read error. The rearrangement links TRBV19 to TRBJ1-1, with D perhaps TRBD1 (5 bases). This CDR3 is built from 14 residues. Germline V gene data show CDR1 as LNHDA and CDR2 as SQIVND (reference sequence). V was shortened by 2 bases and J by 8 bases, with 15 bases between the two germline ends. DNA for the CDR3: TGTGCCAGTAGTATACTCAGGGTGGCGGCGGAAGCTTTCTTT. This encodes CASSILRVAAEAFF.

This clonotype was counted a few times. The rearrangement uses TRBV6-1 and TRBJ1-2, with D perhaps matching TRBD1 (6 bases). Germline CDR1 is MNHNS and CDR2 is SASEGT. The V gene lost 6 bases and the J gene lost 3 bases, with 17 bases spanning the gap. The CDR3 length is 15 residues. CDR3 sequence reads: CASSTSTGRHYGYTF. DNA for the CDR3: TGTGCCAGCAGCACCTCCACAGGGCGGCACTATGGCTACACCTTC.

This chain uses TRBV20-1 with TRBJ1-4; tentatively, D is TRBD1 (5 bases). Germline CDR1 reads DFQATT; CDR2 reads SNEGSKA (reference sequence). V lost 1 base and J lost 7, with 13 bases in between. The CDR3 extends over 14 amino acids. CDR3 nucleotide sequence: TGCAGTGCTAGAGTTATCCAGGGAAGTGAAAAACTGTTTTTT. This translates into CSARVIQGSEKLFF.

This clonotype was detected only once. The V call is TRBV4-1, the J call TRBJ2-3; D gene uncertain. Germline CDR1 is MGHRA and CDR2 is YSYEKL. V lost 0 bases and J lost 2, with 18 bases in between. This CDR3 is 18 amino acids long. CDR3 nucleotides: TGCGCCAGCAGCCAAGATGTCAGGTTCGACTCCAACACAGATACGCAGTATTTT. Protein product: CASSQDVRFDSNTDTQYF.

V is TRBV20-1 and J is TRBJ2-1; 10 bases agree with TRBD2. Per the germline V gene, CDR1 is DFQATT and CDR2 is SNEGSKA (reference sequence). CDR3 length: 17 amino acids. Trimming removed 5 bases from V and 3 bases from J; junction bases left unmatched: 13. The CDR3 region is CSAGGLARDNGYNEQFF. The DNA of the CDR3 is TGCAGTGCTGGGGGACTAGCGCGGGATAACGGCTACAATGAGCAGTTCTTC.

This clonotype was found many times. The V gene is TRBV28, the J gene TRBJ2-1, with unresolved D. Germline V gene sequence: CDR1 MDHEN, CDR2 SYDVKM. The CDR3 is 12 residues long. Trimming removed 8 bases at V and 5 bases at J, with 10 bases between. The CDR3 reads CASFSENNEQFF. For the CDR3, the DNA is TGTGCCAGCTTTTCGGAGAACAATGAGCAGTTCTTC.

This clonotype was counted many times. The chain recombines TRBV29-1 with TRBJ1-2, with 10 bases matching TRBD1. The CDR3 is 14 residues long. Germline lookup yields CDR1 SQVTM and CDR2 ANQGSEA. The J segment lost 5 bases and the V segment lost 6 bases, leaving 9 bases of the junction unmatched. This chain's CDR3 is CSVLRQGADYGYTF. DNA of the CDR3: TGCAGCGTCCTACGACAGGGGGCGGATTATGGCTACACCTTC.